These 28 T cell receptor beta chains originate from one sample sequenced in a study of T cell repertoires in cytomegalovirus infection. TCRdb independently ran MiXCR on the reads; one entry per CDR3 protein. The data contain about 360,000 distinct CDR3 sequences, roughly 18% of them seen just once; the ten biggest clones take up approximately 10%. The specimen was PBMCs. These receptors originate from a human donor in good health (CMV status not recorded). Some clones in this sample may be carry-over from other donors' samples.

This clonotype was counted many times. The V gene is TRBV24-1, the J gene TRBJ2-1; 9 nucleotides agree with TRBD2. With V trimmed by 3 bases and J by 0 bases, 2 bases remained unmatched. Germline V CDR1 and CDR2: KGHDR, SFDVKD. The CDR3 length is 16 residues. The CDR3 DNA sequence: TGTGCCACCAGTGATAGTAGCGGGAGCTCCTACAATGAGCAGTTCTTC. This translates into CATSDSSGSSYNEQFF.

The genes are TRBV7-2 and TRBJ2-3; D not resolved. With 6 bases removed from V and 0 bases from J, the gap between germline ends came to 10 bases. The CDR3 is 14 residues long. Looked up from germline, CDR1 is SGHTA and CDR2 is FQGNSA. This CDR3 reads CASSRLASTDTQYF. The CDR3 DNA reads TGTGCCAGCAGTCGACTGGCTAGCACAGATACGCAGTATTTT.

This clonotype was seen more than once but under ten times. The rearrangement links TRBV6-6 to TRBJ2-3; D is ambiguous. The CDR3 extends over 13 amino acids. Trimming removed 5 bases at V and 4 bases at J, with 10 bases between. The V gene's germline CDR1 is MNHNY and CDR2 SVGAGI (reference sequence). For the CDR3, the DNA is TGTGCCAGCAGTAGTTCAGTGGCAGATACGCAGTATTTT. It encodes CASSSSVADTQYF.

The sample holds many counts of this clonotype. The chain links TRBV7-2 to TRBJ2-3; TRBD1 or TRBD2 may be the D gene (6 bases each). This CDR3 region has 14 residues. Trimming stripped 2 bases from V and 6 bases from J, with 12 bases between. Germline assignment: CDR1 SGHTA and CDR2 FQGNSA. CDR3 nucleotide sequence: TGTGCCAGCAGCTTATCCCGGGGGCCCGATACGCAGTATTTT. It specifies CASSLSRGPDTQYF.

This clonotype was counted a few times. CDR3 in DNA: TGTGCCAGCAGTCCCAATCATCCGGACAGCTACTATGGCTACACCTTC. This translates into CASSPNHPDSYYGYTF. This chain joins TRBV6-6 and TRBJ1-2, with a tentative D call TRBD1 (6 bases). Germline CDR1 is MNHNY and CDR2 is SVGAGI (reference sequence). V lost 5 bases, J lost 3 bases, and 19 bases lay in between. The length of the CDR3 is 16 residues.

Worth noting for this clonotype: This could be a read error, since a much larger clone is one nucleotide away. The chain uses TRBV7-6 and TRBJ2-3; D ambiguous. The germline V and J ends were trimmed by 3 bases and 2 bases, with 21 bases remaining between them. The CDR3 loop spans 18 amino acids. CDR1 and CDR2 (germline): SGHVS, FNYEAQ. CDR3 residues: CASSLGVAAPLNTDTQYF. The CDR3 DNA reads TGTGCCAGCAGCTTGGGTGTAGCTGCACCCCTTAACACAGATACGCAGTATTTT.

The CDR3 coding sequence is TGTGCCAGCAGTTCCCTAGCGGGGCCGGAGGACATTCAGTACTTC. Translation: CASSSLAGPEDIQYF. The V and J genes are TRBV28 and TRBJ2-4; TRBD2 agrees at 9 bases. The length of the CDR3 is 15 residues. Trimming at V came to 4 bases and at J to 8 bases, leaving 9 bases not matched to a gene. Looked up from germline, CDR1 is MDHEN and CDR2 is SYDVKM.

In the case of this clonotype: A read error may be the cause here, since a much bigger clone is one base away. V gene TRBV7-9 combines with J gene TRBJ2-1; D gene ambiguous. V lost 5 bases and J lost 3, with 8 bases in between. The V gene's germline CDR1 is SEHNR and CDR2 FQNEAQ (reference sequence). CDR3 size: 13 residues. The CDR3 is CASSPDNYNEQFF. The DNA for the CDR3 is TGTGCCAGCAGCCCCGACAACTACAATGAGCAGTTCTTC.

This clonotype was detected ten times or more. The chain employs TRBV7-2 and TRBJ1-1; 7 bases line up with TRBD1. Germline loops: CDR1 SGHTA, CDR2 FQGNSA. The V gene end was trimmed by 3 bases and the J gene end by 4 bases; junction bases not matched to a gene: 8. The CDR3 spans 15 residues. In DNA, the CDR3 is TGTGCCAGCAGCTTCGCGACAGGGTCGAGCACTGAAGCTTTCTTT. This encodes CASSFATGSSTEAFF.

This clonotype was detected ten times or more. This rearrangement joins TRBV7-2 to TRBJ2-5, with D perhaps TRBD1 or TRBD2 (5 bases each). The germline V gene encodes CDR1 SGHTA and CDR2 FQGNSA. The CDR3 is 15 residues long. V gave up 2 bases and J gave up 1 base, with 11 bases separating them. The DNA for the CDR3 is TGTGCCAGCAGCTTAAGTAGTGGGACCCAAGAGACCCAGTACTTC. Its protein product is CASSLSSGTQETQYF.

With respect to this clonotype: No conserved phenylalanine or tryptophan ends this CDR3, so it is likely a read error. CDR3 DNA: TGTGCCAGCAGCTCAGCAGGGGGGGGGGACTACCACTACGAGCAGTACTCC. The encoded protein is CASSSAGGGDYHYEQYS. V and J are TRBV7-2 and TRBJ2-7; the D gene could be TRBD1 or TRBD2 (7 bases each). V lost 4 bases to trimming and J lost 3 bases, with 22 bases between them. The CDR3 length is 17 residues. Germline CDR1 reads SGHTA; CDR2 reads FQGNSA.

This clonotype occurred many times. V gene TRBV4-3 combines with J gene TRBJ2-3, with 12 bases matching TRBD2. The V and J ends lost 3 bases and 2 bases, in that order; junction bases with no gene match: 3. CDR1 is LGHNA and CDR2 is YSLEER in the germline V gene. The CDR3 sequence is 16 residues long. The CDR3 DNA reads as TGCGCCAGCAGCCAGGGACTAGCGGGCCTCACAGATACGCAGTATTTT. Protein product: CASSQGLAGLTDTQYF.

Note on this clonotype: This may arise from a read error, as a much more abundant clone is one base away. It is likely a read error, because the conserved phenylalanine at the end of the CDR3 is missing. The chain uses TRBV6-1 and TRBJ2-7; TRBD2 matches 7 bases. This CDR3 region has 15 residues. Germline V gene sequence: CDR1 MNHNS, CDR2 SASEGT. V dropped 6 bases and J dropped 2; count of bases not matched to a gene: 10. The CDR3 region has the DNA TGTGCCAGCAGCCGTCCGGGACTACTCACCTACGAGCAGTACTTA. Protein sequence: CASSRPGLLTYEQYL.

The J gene is TRBJ2-7, the V gene TRBV20-1, with a tentative D call TRBD1 (5 bases). This CDR3 contains 11 residues. The germline CDR1 and CDR2 sequences are DFQATT and SNEGSKA (reference sequence). Trimming took off 2 bases at V and 7 bases at J, with 9 bases between the two ends. The CDR3 reads CSARTGSEQYF. CDR3 sequence (DNA): TGCAGTGCTAGAACAGGATCAGAGCAGTACTTC.

This chain connects TRBV4-1 to TRBJ1-6; D remains unclear. The germline CDR1 and CDR2 sequences are MGHRA and YSYEKL. V shed 0 bases and J shed 8 bases, with 8 bases lying between them. This CDR3 contains 14 residues. In DNA form, the CDR3 reads TGCGCCAGCAGCCAAGAAACACTAGATTCACCCCTCCACTTT. Translated, it gives CASSQETLDSPLHF.

This chain links TRBV18 with TRBJ1-1; D is ambiguous. Trimming removed 1 base at V and 1 base at J, with 10 bases between. Germline V gene lookup returns CDR1 KGHSH and CDR2 LQKENI. The CDR3 contains 15 residues. CDR3 in amino acids: CASSPLVRGNTEAFF. For the CDR3, the DNA is TGTGCCAGCTCACCACTCGTACGCGGGAACACTGAAGCTTTCTTT.

This clonotype was counted a few times. The rearrangement joins TRBV6-2 or TRBV6-3 to TRBJ1-1; TRBD1 agrees at 7 bases. The CDR3 runs 19 residues. Germline V CDR1 and CDR2: MNHEY, SVGEGT. Trimming took 0 bases from V and 5 from J; bases not matched to a gene: 18. CDR3 coding DNA: TGTGCCAGCAGTTACTCGAAATCTGGTAAGGGGGCAACATGGACTGAAGCTTTCTTT. This codes for CASSYSKSGKGATWTEAFF.

V and J are TRBV7-2 and TRBJ2-7; 9 nucleotides match TRBD2. CDR3 length: 16 amino acids. The junction had 6 bases not matched to a gene; V was cut back by 3 bases and J by 0 bases. Looked up from germline, CDR1 is SGHTA and CDR2 is FQGNSA. For the CDR3, the DNA is TGTGCCAGCAGCTTTTCGAGCGGGGGGTTCTCCTACGAGCAGTACTTC. Encoded protein: CASSFSSGGFSYEQYF.

This clonotype was observed once. V gene TRBV12-3 or TRBV12-4 combines with J gene TRBJ1-2; tentatively, D is TRBD1 (6 bases). The CDR3 runs to 14 residues. Trimming cost V 3 bases and J 4 bases, with 12 bases left between them. The CDR3 DNA sequence: TGTGCCAGCAGTTTCAAGGGGGAAAGCTATGGCTACACCTTC. It is translated as CASSFKGESYGYTF.

The chain has TRBV12-3 or TRBV12-4 and TRBJ2-5; TRBD2 aligns across 9 bases. The CDR3 totals 14 residues. Trimming took 6 bases from V and 5 from J; bases not matched to a gene: 7. CDR3 coding DNA: TGTGCCAGCAGAGCGGGGGGAGTAGTGGAGACCCAGTACTTC. Its protein product is CASRAGGVVETQYF.

The chain combines TRBV28 with TRBJ1-2; D is unresolved. CDR3 length equals 11 residues. The germline V gene has CDR1 MDHEN and CDR2 SYDVKM. Trimming cost V 3 bases and J 8 bases, with 7 bases left between them. CDR3 sequence: CASSFYGGYTF. For the CDR3, the DNA is TGTGCCAGCAGTTTTTACGGCGGCTACACCTTC.

This clonotype was seen ten or more times. The chain recombines TRBV12-3 or TRBV12-4 with TRBJ1-1; no definite D call. Trimming cost V 4 bases and J 4 bases, with 4 bases left between them. The CDR3 totals 11 residues. For the CDR3, the DNA is TGTGCCAGCAGTTCCGCCACTGAAGCTTTCTTT. Residues: CASSSATEAFF.

V is TRBV10-3 and J is TRBJ2-1; D may be TRBD2 (5 bases). The CDR3 spans 14 residues. The V gene's germline CDR1 is ENHRY and CDR2 SYGVKD. The germline V and J ends were trimmed by 3 bases and 6 bases, with 12 bases remaining between them. CDR3 bases: TGTGCCATCAGTGATAGGACTGGATCCAATGAGCAGTTCTTC. Protein sequence: CAISDRTGSNEQFF.

V is TRBV5-1 and J is TRBJ2-1; possible D gene TRBD1, 6 bases. Germline values: CDR1 SGHRS, CDR2 YFSETQ. CDR3 length: 15 residues. The V end was cut by 4 bases, the J end by 0 bases, with 11 bases between. The CDR3 nucleotides are TGCGCCAGCAGCCGACAGGATAGCTCCTACAATGAGCAGTTCTTC. Protein product: CASSRQDSSYNEQFF. Looking up the rest from reference TRBV5-1 and TRBJ2-1 gives the full variable domain: KAGVTQTPRYLIKTRGQQVTLSCSPISGHRSVSWYQQTPGQGLQFLFEYFSETQRNKGNFPGRFSGRQFSNSRSEMNVSTLELGDSALYLCASSRQDSSYNEQFFGPGTRLTVL.

At least ten counts were recorded for this clonotype. The genes are TRBV7-8 and TRBJ2-5; 9 bases fit TRBD2. V lost 7 bases, J lost 5 bases, and 5 bases stayed unmatched. This CDR3 is built from 13 residues. CDR1 and CDR2 (germline): SGHVS, FQNEAQ. CDR3 residues: CASIIAGAETQYF. DNA for the CDR3: TGTGCCAGCATCATAGCGGGAGCGGAGACCCAGTACTTC.

The chain carries TRBV5-6 and TRBJ2-7; TRBD2 aligns across 9 bases. J gave up 4 bases and V 7 bases, and 9 bases lay outside the gene matches. Germline lookup yields CDR1 SGHDT and CDR2 YYEEEE. This CDR3 spans 14 amino acids. The CDR3 loop is CASRGSGRGYEQYF. The CDR3 nucleotides are TGTGCCAGCCGAGGTAGCGGGAGAGGGTACGAGCAGTACTTC.

This clonotype appeared a few times. The CDR3: CATSDFTRSGDEQFF. CDR3 in DNA: TGTGCCACCAGTGATTTTACTCGAAGCGGCGATGAGCAGTTCTTC. The V gene is TRBV24-1, the J gene TRBJ2-1; perhaps TRBD2 as D (5 bases). Germline assignment: CDR1 KGHDR and CDR2 SFDVKD. Deletions cut 1 base from V and 8 bases from J, with 14 bases between. The CDR3 runs to 15 residues.

This chain joins TRBV28 and TRBJ1-5; a possible D gene is TRBD1 (5 bases). CDR3 length: 14 amino acids. V was trimmed by 4 bases and J by 2 bases, leaving 9 bases between them. Germline CDR1 is MDHEN and CDR2 is SYDVKM. CDR3 in DNA: TGTGCCAGCAGTTCGGGACCCGGCAATCAGCCCCAGCATTTT. The encoded protein is CASSSGPGNQPQHF. The full variable domain, rest sourced from reference TRBV28 and TRBJ1-5, is DVKVTQSSRYLVKRTGEKVFLECVQDMDHENMFWYRQDPGLGLRLIYFSYDVKMKEKGDIPEGYSVSREKKERFSLILESASTNQTSMYLCASSSGPGNQPQHFGDGTRLSIL.